A single sample is the source of the 27 T cell receptor beta chains below, sequenced in a study of blood T cell repertoires in COVID-19. The table came from immunoSEQ multiplex PCR; TCRdb's copy has only in-frame clones and leaves some out. The table records fewer than 200,000 clones, more than 75% of them present only once. Sequencing used peripheral blood. These receptors were collected from a woman between 18 and 29 years old who had recovered from COVID-19.

This rearrangement joins TRBV5-1 to TRBJ1-3; TRBD1 agrees at 10 bases. V was clipped by 3 bases and J by 2 bases; unmatched bases: 2. This CDR3 comprises 15 residues. The germline gives CDR1 SGHRS, CDR2 YFSETQ. In DNA form, the CDR3 reads TGCGCCAGCAGCTATGACAGGGGGCCTGGAAACACCATATATTTT. The encoded protein is CASSYDRGPGNTIYF.

The gene calls are TRBV11-2 and TRBJ2-7; TRBD1 matches at 7 bases. The CDR3 loop spans 15 amino acids. Per the germline V gene, CDR1 is SGHAT and CDR2 is FQNNGV. V dropped 5 bases and J dropped 6; count of bases not matched to a gene: 13. The CDR3 DNA reads as TGTGCCAGCAGCCCATCGACAGGGTTGGGCGTCGAGCAGTACTTC. Translating gives CASSPSTGLGVEQYF.

The chain links TRBV10-1 to TRBJ1-5; TRBD1 aligns across 7 bases. The CDR3 runs 15 residues. J gave up 3 bases and V 6 bases, and 8 bases lay outside the gene matches. Germline CDR1 is WNHNN and CDR2 is SYGVQD (reference sequence). The CDR3 DNA reads TGCGCCAGCAGAGATTGGGACAGAGCCAATCAGCCCCAGCATTTT. This translates into CASRDWDRANQPQHF.

The chain recombines TRBV7-2 with TRBJ2-1; 10 bases line up with TRBD2. Germline V gene data show CDR1 as SGHTA and CDR2 as FQGNSA. This CDR3 region has 15 residues. The trim removed 6 bases at V and 8 bases at J, leaving 10 bases unmatched. CDR3: CASRLSLAGVYEQFF. CDR3 DNA sequence: TGTGCCAGCAGACTATCCCTAGCGGGAGTTTATGAGCAGTTCTTC.

The rearrangement joins TRBV9 to TRBJ2-1; 16 bases map to TRBD2. After removal of 0 bases from V and 3 bases from J, the junction contained 6 bases not matched to a gene. Germline V gene lookup returns CDR1 SGDLS and CDR2 YYNGEE. The CDR3 has 19 amino acids. CDR3 coding DNA: TGTGCCAGCAGCGTAGCGGGACTAGCGGGAGGGCCGCTCTACAATGAGCAGTTCTTC. Residues: CASSVAGLAGGPLYNEQFF.

The chain joins TRBV18 to TRBJ1-2; D ambiguous. V lost 3 bases and J 7 bases, leaving 12 bases between the germline ends. The CDR3 loop spans 13 amino acids. Germline V gene lookup returns CDR1 KGHSH and CDR2 LQKENI. The chain's CDR3 is CASSPVEDAGYTF. The CDR3 nucleotides are TGTGCCAGCTCACCCGTGGAGGACGCTGGCTACACCTTC.

In its sample, this clone was seen a few times. The chain couples TRBV2 to TRBJ1-2; 8 bases are a match to TRBD1. Germline loops: CDR1 SNHLY, CDR2 FYNNEI. This CDR3 comprises 15 residues. J was trimmed by 7 bases and V by 1 base; bases with no gene match: 8. CDR3 sequence (DNA): TGTGCCAGCAGTGAAGGTTCCAGGGGGCAGGGTGGCTACACCTTC. Translation: CASSEGSRGQGGYTF.

The chain has TRBV12-3 or TRBV12-4 and TRBJ2-4; D is undetermined. Trimming removed 2 bases at V and 6 bases at J, with 8 bases between. The CDR3 length is 13 residues. The CDR3 DNA reads as TGTGCCAGCAGTTTATCCAACGGAAACATTCAGTACTTC. The encoded protein is CASSLSNGNIQYF.

In its sample, this clone was seen a few times. This chain connects TRBV12-3 or TRBV12-4 to TRBJ1-2, with D maybe TRBD1 (5 bases). The ends were cut back, 6 bases at V and 3 bases at J, with 8 bases in the middle. The CDR3 is 12 amino acids. The CDR3 protein is CASSTQDYGYTF. The CDR3 DNA sequence: TGTGCCAGCAGCACACAGGACTATGGCTACACCTTC.

This chain uses TRBV7-9 with TRBJ1-1, with D unresolved. Germline loops: CDR1 SEHNR, CDR2 FQNEAQ (reference sequence). CDR3 length: 14 residues. The V end lost 3 bases, the J end lost 4 bases, and 12 bases lay between the germline ends. CDR3: CASSLFSGGTEAFF. CDR3 DNA: TGTGCCAGCAGCTTGTTCTCCGGCGGCACTGAAGCTTTCTTT. Full variable domain (outside the CDR3, taken from reference TRBV7-9 and TRBJ1-1): DTGVSQNPRHKITKRGQNVTFRCDPISEHNRLYWYRQTLGQGPEFLTYFQNEAQLEKSRLLSDRFSAERPKGSFSTLEIQRTEQGDSAMYLCASSLFSGGTEAFFGQGTRLTVV.

This chain links TRBV25-1 with TRBJ1-2; 10 bases map to TRBD1. Germline V CDR1 and CDR2: MGHDK, SYGVNS. The V gene end was trimmed by 1 base and the J gene end by 7 bases; junction bases not matched to a gene: 9. The CDR3 extends over 16 amino acids. CDR3 nucleotide sequence: TGTGCCAGCAGTGAATCATCCGGGACAGGGGTGGGTGGCTACACCTTC. It is translated as CASSESSGTGVGGYTF.

The V call is TRBV7-9, the J call TRBJ2-1, with 11 bases fitting TRBD2. The germline V gene encodes CDR1 SEHNR and CDR2 FQNEAQ (reference sequence). V lost 0 bases to trimming and J lost 4 bases; unmatched junction nucleotides: 8. The CDR3 extends over 18 amino acids. CDR3 residues: CASSLAQLAGGRYNEQFF. CDR3 DNA sequence: TGTGCCAGCAGCTTAGCACAGTTAGCGGGAGGGCGATACAATGAGCAGTTCTTC. Drawing the rest from reference TRBV7-9 and TRBJ2-1, the complete variable domain is DTGVSQNPRHKITKRGQNVTFRCDPISEHNRLYWYRQTLGQGPEFLTYFQNEAQLEKSRLLSDRFSAERPKGSFSTLEIQRTEQGDSAMYLCASSLAQLAGGRYNEQFFGPGTRLTVL.

In this sample, this clone turned up once. This rearrangement joins TRBV29-1 to TRBJ1-2; D remains ambiguous. Trimming stripped 7 bases from V and 1 base from J, with 7 bases between. Germline CDR1 and CDR2: SQVTM and ANQGSEA. The CDR3 totals 11 residues. This chain's CDR3 is CSGAFNYGYTF. CDR3 DNA sequence: TGCAGCGGGGCATTTAACTATGGCTACACCTTC.

V is TRBV7-2 and J is TRBJ1-1; 7 bases are a match to TRBD1. CDR1 and CDR2 (germline): SGHTA, FQGNSA. The CDR3 has 13 amino acids. The V and J ends lost 8 bases and 1 base, in that order; junction bases with no gene match: 4. The CDR3 region is CASGGQPNTEAFF. The CDR3 DNA is TGTGCCAGCGGGGGACAGCCGAACACTGAAGCTTTCTTT.

This chain uses TRBV18 with TRBJ1-2; D is uncertain. Germline V gene data show CDR1 as KGHSH and CDR2 as LQKENI. CDR3 size: 12 residues. Trimming took 6 bases from V and 4 from J, leaving 9 bases between them. The CDR3 spells CASSTAPYGYTF. CDR3 nucleotide sequence: TGTGCCAGCTCTACAGCTCCCTATGGCTACACCTTC.

The rearrangement links TRBV11-2 to TRBJ2-1; 8 bases agree with TRBD1. V shed 2 bases, J shed 0 bases, and the junction held 6 bases outside the gene matches. Germline V lookup: CDR1 SGHAT, CDR2 FQNNGV. The CDR3 spans 17 residues. CDR3 loop: CASSLSTGVSSYNEQFF. Written as DNA, the CDR3 is TGTGCCAGCAGCTTATCGACAGGGGTGAGCTCCTACAATGAGCAGTTCTTC.

The V and J genes are TRBV3-1 (or the pseudogene TRBV3-2) and TRBJ2-6, with 13 nucleotides matching TRBD2. J gave up 2 bases and V 4 bases, and 2 bases lay outside the gene matches. Germline CDR1 reads LGHDT; CDR2 reads YNNKEL (reference sequence). This CDR3 contains 17 residues. CDR3 DNA sequence: TGTGCCAGCAGCCTAACTAGCGGGGGGGCTGGGGCCAACGTCCTGACTTTC. Residues: CASSLTSGGAGANVLTF.

The V gene is TRBV6-5, the J gene TRBJ1-1; D uncertain. The germline CDR1 and CDR2 sequences are MNHEY and SVGAGI. This CDR3 is built from 14 residues. The V gene lost 0 bases and the J gene lost 1 base, with 6 bases spanning the gap. The CDR3 region is CASSYSRQNTEAFF. The CDR3 region has the DNA TGTGCCAGCAGTTACTCGAGGCAGAACACTGAAGCTTTCTTT.

This clone was found once. The genes are TRBV6-6 and TRBJ1-4; 7 bases map to TRBD1. In germline, CDR1 is MNHNY, CDR2 SVGAGI (reference sequence). CDR3 length: 14 amino acids. V was clipped by 2 bases and J by 4 bases; unmatched bases: 1. This CDR3 reads CASSYRDSNEKLFF. In DNA form, the CDR3 reads TGTGCCAGCAGTTACCGGGACAGTAATGAAAAACTGTTTTTT.

This chain joins TRBV6-4 and TRBJ2-2; 12 positions agree with TRBD2. V lost 4 bases to trimming and J lost 4 bases; unmatched junction nucleotides: 1. Looked up from germline, CDR1 is MRHNA and CDR2 is SNTAGT. The CDR3 loop spans 15 amino acids. In DNA, the CDR3 is TGTGCCAGCAGTGCTAGCGGGGGGGCCACCGGGGAGCTGTTTTTT. Translation: CASSASGGATGELFF.

The chain links TRBV28 to TRBJ1-1; D is perhaps TRBD1 (5 bases). The V and J ends lost 7 bases and 5 bases respectively, with 11 bases between them. The length of the CDR3 is 12 residues. Germline loops: CDR1 MDHEN, CDR2 SYDVKM. CDR3 DNA: TGTGCCAGCAATTACAGGTTTACTGAAGCTTTCTTT. This sequence encodes CASNYRFTEAFF.

V is TRBV3-1 (or the pseudogene TRBV3-2) and J is TRBJ1-6, with D perhaps TRBD1 (6 bases). CDR1 is LGHDT, CDR2 YNNKEL, per germline (reference sequence). This CDR3 has 15 residues. Trimming removed 1 base at V and 6 bases at J, with 10 bases between. The CDR3 sequence is CASSQADRTNSPLHF. CDR3 nucleotide sequence: TGTGCCAGCAGCCAAGCAGACAGGACTAATTCACCCCTCCACTTT.

The rearrangement links TRBV9 to TRBJ2-5; 8 bases align to TRBD2. Germline CDR1 SGDLS, CDR2 YYNGEE. CDR3 size: 14 residues. The V segment lost 4 bases and the J segment 7 bases; nucleotides outside the gene matches: 9. As DNA, the CDR3 is TGTGCCAGCAGCCAGAAGGGACTAGAGGGGACCCAGTACTTC. Translation: CASSQKGLEGTQYF.

The V and J genes are TRBV4-1 and TRBJ2-7, with 7 positions matching TRBD1. Germline CDR1 MGHRA, CDR2 YSYEKL. The CDR3 consists of 15 residues. V lost 3 bases to trimming and J lost 1 base; unmatched junction nucleotides: 6. CDR3 DNA sequence: TGCGCCAGCAGCCATAGCCGGGGACAGTCCTACGAGCAGTACTTC. Amino acid sequence: CASSHSRGQSYEQYF.

The chain combines TRBV4-3 with TRBJ2-3; the match to TRBD1 covers 9 bases. With 0 bases clipped from V and 0 bases from J, the junction kept 1 base outside the gene matches. Germline CDR1 reads LGHNA; CDR2 reads YSLEER. The CDR3 has 16 residues. The CDR3 sequence: CASSQDGTGSTDTQYF. In DNA form, the CDR3 reads TGCGCCAGCAGCCAAGATGGGACAGGGAGCACAGATACGCAGTATTTT.

The rearrangement links TRBV4-1 to TRBJ1-6; TRBD1 aligns across 8 bases. The CDR3 is 15 residues long. After removal of 5 bases from V and 7 bases from J, the junction contained 7 bases not matched to a gene. Germline assignment: CDR1 MGHRA and CDR2 YSYEKL. For the CDR3, the DNA is TGCGCCAGCAGCTCTCAGGGGGCGGGAAATTCACCCCTCCACTTT. This gives the protein CASSSQGAGNSPLHF.

V usage is TRBV6-5 and J usage is TRBJ2-3, with 11 bases fitting TRBD2. Trimming removed 8 bases from V and 0 bases from J; junction bases left unmatched: 4. The CDR3 has 15 amino acids. Germline CDR1 reads MNHEY; CDR2 reads SVGAGI. This CDR3 reads CASSRLAGSTDTQYF. The CDR3 nucleotides read TGTGCCAGCTCCCGACTAGCGGGGAGCACAGATACGCAGTATTTT.